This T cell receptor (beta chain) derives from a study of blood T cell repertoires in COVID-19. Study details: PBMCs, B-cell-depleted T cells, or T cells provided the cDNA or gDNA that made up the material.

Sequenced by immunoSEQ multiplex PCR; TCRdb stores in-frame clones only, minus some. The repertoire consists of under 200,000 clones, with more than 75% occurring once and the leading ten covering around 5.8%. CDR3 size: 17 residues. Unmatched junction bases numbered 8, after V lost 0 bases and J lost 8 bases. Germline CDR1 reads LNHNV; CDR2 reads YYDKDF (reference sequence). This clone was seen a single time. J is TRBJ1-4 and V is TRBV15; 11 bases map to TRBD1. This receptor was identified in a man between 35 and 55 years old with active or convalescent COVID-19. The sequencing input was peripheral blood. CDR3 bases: TGTGCCACCAGCAGAGAAATTGGACAGGGGGCTGCCGAAAAACTGTTTTTT. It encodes CATSREIGQGAAEKLFF.